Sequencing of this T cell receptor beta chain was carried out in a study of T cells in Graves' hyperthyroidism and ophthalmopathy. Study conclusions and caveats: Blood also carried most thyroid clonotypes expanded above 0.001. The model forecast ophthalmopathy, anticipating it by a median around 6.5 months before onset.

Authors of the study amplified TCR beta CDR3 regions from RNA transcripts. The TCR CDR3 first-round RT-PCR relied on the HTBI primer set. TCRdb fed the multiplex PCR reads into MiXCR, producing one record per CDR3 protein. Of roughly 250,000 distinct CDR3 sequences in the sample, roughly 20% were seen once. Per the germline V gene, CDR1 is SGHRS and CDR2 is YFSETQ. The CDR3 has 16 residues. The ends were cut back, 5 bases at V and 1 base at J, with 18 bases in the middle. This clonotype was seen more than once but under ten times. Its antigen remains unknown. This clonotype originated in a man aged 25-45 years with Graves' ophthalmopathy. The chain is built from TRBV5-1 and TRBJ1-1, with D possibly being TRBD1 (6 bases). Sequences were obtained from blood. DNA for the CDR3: TGCGCCAGCAGGCAAGATGGGGGGGCTGCGAACACTGAAGCTTTCTTT. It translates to CASRQDGGAANTEAFF.